Following are 9 T cell receptor beta chains from one sample sequenced in a study of vaccination and CD4 T cells after COVID-19. These TCRs' antigens remain unknown. The Oncomine TCR Beta short-read assay was what sequenced the DNA obtained from cultured CD4+ T cells. TCRdb processed the PCR reads anew with MiXCR; each CDR3 protein has one entry. In the table there are approximately 8,800 distinct CDR3 sequences, around 38% of which are singletons. This sample's treatment: roughly 11-day PBMC culture with coronavirus spike peptide pools or control peptides (ViraFEST assay). Pre-COVID-19 pandemic sampling (2011-2018) yielded the unexposed donor's CD4+ T cells. Sequenced material: CD4+ T cells from blood, cultured in vitro. These receptor sequences come from a human donor in good health.

This clonotype was seen just once. V and J are TRBV5-4 and TRBJ2-3, with 9 bases that match TRBD1. V gave up 5 bases and J gave up 5 bases; unmatched junction bases: 9. CDR3 length: 15 amino acids. CDR1 and CDR2 (germline): SGHNT, YYREEE (reference sequence). The CDR3 is CASREAGTGIDTQYF. For the CDR3, the DNA is TGTGCCAGCAGGGAGGCCGGGACAGGGATAGATACGCAGTATTTT.

This clonotype has a handful of counts. The chain carries TRBV15 and TRBJ1-5; D ambiguous. There are 12 residues in the CDR3. Trimming shortened V by 0 bases and J by 6 bases, and 3 bases separated the two germline ends. CDR1 and CDR2 from the germline V gene are LNHNV and YYDKDF (reference sequence). CDR3 nucleotides: TGTGCCACCAGCAGAGATTTTCAGCCCCAGCATTTT. It specifies CATSRDFQPQHF.

This chain links TRBV19 with TRBJ1-1, with unresolved D. CDR3 length: 14 amino acids. Deletions cut 3 bases from V and 1 base from J, with 9 bases between. Germline V gene data show CDR1 as LNHDA and CDR2 as SQIVND (reference sequence). Written as DNA, the CDR3 is TGTGCCAGTAGTATGTACAGTCAGAACACTGAAGCTTTCTTT. Translated: CASSMYSQNTEAFF. Filled out from reference TRBV19 and TRBJ1-1, the complete variable domain reads DGGITQSPKYLFRKEGQNVTLSCEQNLNHDAMYWYRQDPGQGLRLIYYSQIVNDFQKGDIAEGYSVSREKKESFPLTVTSAQKNPTAFYLCASSMYSQNTEAFFGQGTRLTVV.

This clonotype has more than one count but fewer than ten. The chain employs TRBV4-2 and TRBJ1-6, with TRBD1 matching over 8 bases. Unmatched junction bases numbered 10, after V lost 0 bases and J lost 9 bases. Germline CDR1 and CDR2: LGHNA and YNFKEQ. CDR3 length equals 17 residues. The CDR3 sequence is CASSQDIAGGWSSPLHF. CDR3 nucleotide sequence: TGTGCCAGCAGCCAAGATATTGCAGGGGGCTGGTCTTCACCCCTCCACTTT.

This clonotype came up once. V gene TRBV18 combines with J gene TRBJ2-7, with 9 positions matching TRBD2. The V gene's germline CDR1 is KGHSH and CDR2 LQKENI. The CDR3 loop spans 15 amino acids. With 1 base clipped from V and 7 bases from J, the junction kept 8 bases outside the gene matches. This chain's CDR3 is CASSPLSGLAGEQYF. The CDR3 DNA sequence: TGTGCCAGCTCACCACTGAGTGGTCTAGCGGGAGAGCAGTACTTC.

The chain carries TRBV27 and TRBJ2-3, with D unresolved. V lost 6 bases and J lost 7, with 20 bases in between. The germline gives CDR1 MNHEY, CDR2 SMNVEV (reference sequence). The CDR3 is made up of 15 amino acids. This CDR3 is CASSLQPPAANTQYF. The CDR3 region has the DNA TGTGCCAGCAGCTTACAGCCCCCTGCGGCGAATACGCAGTATTTT.

The chain uses TRBV21-1 and TRBJ1-3; the tabulated D call, TRBD1, remains unverified against the DNA. TRBV21-1 is noted as a pseudogene. The CDR3 is 11 residues long. As DNA, the CDR3 is TGTGCCAGCATCACCCCCCACACCATATATTTT. Its protein product is CASITPHTIYF.

The chain recombines TRBV2 with TRBJ2-2; 8 bases agree with TRBD2. V shed 4 bases, J shed 5 bases, and the junction held 3 bases outside the gene matches. The CDR3 runs to 14 residues. Germline loops: CDR1 SNHLY, CDR2 FYNNEI. The CDR3 nucleotides read TGTGCCAGCAGTGGCGGGAGGACTACCGGGGAGCTGTTTTTT. Its translation is CASSGGRTTGELFF.

The V call is TRBV4-1, the J call TRBJ2-4; 11 bases align to TRBD1. CDR1 and CDR2 (germline): MGHRA, YSYEKL. Germline trimming cut 0 bases from V and 6 bases from J; bases unmatched to any gene: 4. The CDR3 consists of 16 residues. CDR3 in DNA: TGCGCCAGCAGCCAAGATTGGGGACAGGGGGGAAACATTCAGTACTTC. Translating gives CASSQDWGQGGNIQYF.